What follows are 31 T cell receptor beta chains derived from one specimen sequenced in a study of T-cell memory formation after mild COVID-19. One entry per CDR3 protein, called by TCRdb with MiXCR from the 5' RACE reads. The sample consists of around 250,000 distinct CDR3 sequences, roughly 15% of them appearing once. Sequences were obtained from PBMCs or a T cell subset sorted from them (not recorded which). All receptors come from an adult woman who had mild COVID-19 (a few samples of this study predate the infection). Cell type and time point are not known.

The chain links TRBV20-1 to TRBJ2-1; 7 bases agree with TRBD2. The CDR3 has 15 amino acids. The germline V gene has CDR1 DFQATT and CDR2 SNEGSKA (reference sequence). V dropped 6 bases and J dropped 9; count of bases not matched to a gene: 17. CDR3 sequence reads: CSAEGGRGRTGEQFF. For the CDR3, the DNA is TGCAGTGCCGAGGGAGGGCGGGGACGGACTGGTGAGCAGTTCTTC.

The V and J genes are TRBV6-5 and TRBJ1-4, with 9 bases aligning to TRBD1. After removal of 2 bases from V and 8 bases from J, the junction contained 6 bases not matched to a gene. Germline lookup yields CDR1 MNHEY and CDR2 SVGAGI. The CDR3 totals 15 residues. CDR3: CASSYGQTGGEKLFF. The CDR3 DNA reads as TGTGCCAGCAGTTACGGCCAAACAGGGGGCGAAAAACTGTTTTTT.

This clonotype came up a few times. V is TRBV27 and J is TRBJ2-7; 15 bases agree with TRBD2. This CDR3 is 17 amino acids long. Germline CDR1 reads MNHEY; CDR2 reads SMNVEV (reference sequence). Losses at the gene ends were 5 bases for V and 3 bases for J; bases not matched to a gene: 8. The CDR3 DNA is TGTGCCAGCAGTGGTTCGGGACTAGCGGGAGGATTCTACGAGCAGTACTTC. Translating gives CASSGSGLAGGFYEQYF.

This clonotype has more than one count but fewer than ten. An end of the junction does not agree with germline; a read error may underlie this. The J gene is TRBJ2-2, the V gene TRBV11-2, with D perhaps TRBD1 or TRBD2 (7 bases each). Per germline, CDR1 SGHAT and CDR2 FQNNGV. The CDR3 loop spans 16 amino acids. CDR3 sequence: CASSLLTGKLSGELSF. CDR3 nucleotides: TGTGCCAGCAGCTTATTGACAGGGAAATTGAGCGGGGAGCTGTCTTTT.

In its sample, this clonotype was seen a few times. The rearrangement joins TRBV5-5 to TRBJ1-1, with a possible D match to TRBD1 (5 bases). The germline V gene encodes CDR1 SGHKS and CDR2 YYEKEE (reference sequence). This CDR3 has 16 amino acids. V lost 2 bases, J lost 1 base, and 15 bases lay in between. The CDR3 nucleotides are TGTGCCAGCAGCTTCCGGGACCTACTCTCGAACACTGAAGCTTTCTTT. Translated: CASSFRDLLSNTEAFF.

In nucleotides, the CDR3 is TGCGCCAGCAGCCCAGGGGCGGGACAGGCGAACACTGAAGCTTTCTTT. It is translated as CASSPGAGQANTEAFF. The chain employs TRBV5-1 and TRBJ1-1; 8 bases are a match to TRBD1. Germline trimming cut 4 bases from V and 1 base from J; bases unmatched to any gene: 9. The CDR3 has 16 amino acids. Germline CDR1 SGHRS, CDR2 YFSETQ.

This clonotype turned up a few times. Here the CDR3 reads CASSWAPTDTQYF. In DNA form, the CDR3 reads TGTGCCAGCAGCTGGGCACCCACAGATACGCAGTATTTT. This chain links TRBV5-5 with TRBJ2-3; D unclear. Trimming pared 3 bases from V and 2 bases from J, leaving 7 bases between. CDR1 is SGHKS and CDR2 is YYEKEE in the germline V gene (reference sequence). The CDR3 runs to 13 residues.

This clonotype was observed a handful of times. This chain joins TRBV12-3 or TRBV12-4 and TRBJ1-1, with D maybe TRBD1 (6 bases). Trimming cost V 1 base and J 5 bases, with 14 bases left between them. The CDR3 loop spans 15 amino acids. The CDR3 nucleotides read TGTGCCAGCAGTTTAGGGGGGCAGGGACGGACTGAAGCTTTCTTT. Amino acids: CASSLGGQGRTEAFF.

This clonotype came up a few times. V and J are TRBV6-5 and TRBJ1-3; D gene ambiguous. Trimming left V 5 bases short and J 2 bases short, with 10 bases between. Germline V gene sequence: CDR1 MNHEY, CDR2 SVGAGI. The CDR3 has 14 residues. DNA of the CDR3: TGTGCCAGCAGTAACACAGCTGCTGGAAACACCATATATTTT. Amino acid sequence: CASSNTAAGNTIYF.

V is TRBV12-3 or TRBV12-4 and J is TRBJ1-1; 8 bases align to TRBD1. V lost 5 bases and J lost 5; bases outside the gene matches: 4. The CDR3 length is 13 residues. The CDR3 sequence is CASSDRGRTEAFF. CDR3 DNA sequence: TGTGCCAGCAGTGACAGGGGCAGGACTGAAGCTTTCTTT.

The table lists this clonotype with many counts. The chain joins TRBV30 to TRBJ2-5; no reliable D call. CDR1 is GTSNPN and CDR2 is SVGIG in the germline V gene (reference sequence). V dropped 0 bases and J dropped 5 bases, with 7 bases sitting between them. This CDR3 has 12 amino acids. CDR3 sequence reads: CAWSVRPETQYF. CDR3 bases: TGTGCCTGGAGTGTACGGCCGGAGACCCAGTACTTC.

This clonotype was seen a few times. The CDR3: CASSLPQAYEQYF. CDR3 in DNA: TGCGCCAGCAGCTTACCCCAAGCCTACGAGCAGTACTTC. The V call is TRBV5-1, the J call TRBJ2-7, with D unclear. The CDR3 loop spans 13 amino acids. V dropped 2 bases and J dropped 2 bases, with 8 bases sitting between them. The V gene's germline CDR1 is SGHRS and CDR2 YFSETQ.

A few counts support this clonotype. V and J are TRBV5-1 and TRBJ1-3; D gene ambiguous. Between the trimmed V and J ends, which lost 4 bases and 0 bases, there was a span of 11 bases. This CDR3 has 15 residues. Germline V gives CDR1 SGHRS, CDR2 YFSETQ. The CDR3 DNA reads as TGCGCCAGCAGCCGAAGTGGGGACTCTGGAAACACCATATATTTT. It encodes CASSRSGDSGNTIYF.

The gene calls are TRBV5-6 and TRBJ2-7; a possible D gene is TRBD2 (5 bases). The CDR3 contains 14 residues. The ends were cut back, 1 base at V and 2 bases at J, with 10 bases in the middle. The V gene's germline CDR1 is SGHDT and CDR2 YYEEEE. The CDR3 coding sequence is TGTGCCAGCAGCTTGCGGGGTGCTGCCTACGAGCAGTACTTC. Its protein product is CASSLRGAAYEQYF.

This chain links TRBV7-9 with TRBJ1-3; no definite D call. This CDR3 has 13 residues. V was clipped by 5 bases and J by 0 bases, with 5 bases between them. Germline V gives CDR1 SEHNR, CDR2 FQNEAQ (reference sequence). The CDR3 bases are TGTGCCAGCAGCCGTAGCTCTGGAAACACCATATATTTT. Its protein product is CASSRSSGNTIYF.

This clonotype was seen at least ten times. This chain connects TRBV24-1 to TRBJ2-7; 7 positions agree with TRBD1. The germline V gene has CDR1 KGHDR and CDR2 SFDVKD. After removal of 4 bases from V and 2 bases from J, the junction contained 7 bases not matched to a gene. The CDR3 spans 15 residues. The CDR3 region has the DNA TGTGCCACCAGTGACTCCGGGACAGCAGCCTACGAGCAGTACTTC. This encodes CATSDSGTAAYEQYF.

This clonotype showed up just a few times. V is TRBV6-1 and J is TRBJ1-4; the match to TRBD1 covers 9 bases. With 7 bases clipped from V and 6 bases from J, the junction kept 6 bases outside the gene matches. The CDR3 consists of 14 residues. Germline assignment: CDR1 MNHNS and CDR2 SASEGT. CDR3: CASTLRTGDEKLFF. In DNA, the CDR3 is TGTGCCAGCACCCTAAGGACAGGGGATGAAAAACTGTTTTTT.

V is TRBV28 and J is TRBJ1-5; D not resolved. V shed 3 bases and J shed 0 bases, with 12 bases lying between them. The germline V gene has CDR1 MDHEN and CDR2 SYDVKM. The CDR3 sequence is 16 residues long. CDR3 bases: TGTGCCAGCAGTTTTGGTCAGATCTATAGCAATCAGCCCCAGCATTTT. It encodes CASSFGQIYSNQPQHF.

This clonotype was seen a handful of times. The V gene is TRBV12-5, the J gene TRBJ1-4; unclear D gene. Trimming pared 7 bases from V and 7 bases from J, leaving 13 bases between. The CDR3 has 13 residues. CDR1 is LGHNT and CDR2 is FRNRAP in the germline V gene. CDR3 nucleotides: TGTGCTAGTGCCCTCGACGGACTTGAAAAACTGTTTTTT. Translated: CASALDGLEKLFF. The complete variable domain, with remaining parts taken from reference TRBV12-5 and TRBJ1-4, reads DARVTQTPRHKVTEMGQEVTMRCQPILGHNTVFWYRQTMMQGLELLAYFRNRAPLDDSGMPKDRFSAEMPDATLATLKIQPSEPRDSAVYFCASALDGLEKLFFGSGTQLSVL.

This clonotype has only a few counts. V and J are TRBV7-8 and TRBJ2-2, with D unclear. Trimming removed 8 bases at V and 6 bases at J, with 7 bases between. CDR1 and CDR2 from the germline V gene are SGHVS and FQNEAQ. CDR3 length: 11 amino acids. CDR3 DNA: TGTGCCAGCCATGTATCCGGGGAGCTGTTTTTT. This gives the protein CASHVSGELFF.

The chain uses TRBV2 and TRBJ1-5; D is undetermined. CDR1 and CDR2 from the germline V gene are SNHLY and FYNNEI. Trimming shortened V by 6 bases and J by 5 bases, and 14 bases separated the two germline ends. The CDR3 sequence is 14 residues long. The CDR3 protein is CASRPDREDQPQHF. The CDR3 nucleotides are TGTGCCAGCAGACCCGATCGGGAAGATCAGCCCCAGCATTTT.

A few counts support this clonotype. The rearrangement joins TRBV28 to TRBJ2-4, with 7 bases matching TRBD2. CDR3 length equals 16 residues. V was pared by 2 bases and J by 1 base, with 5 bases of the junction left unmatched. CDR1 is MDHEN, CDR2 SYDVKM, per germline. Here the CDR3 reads CASSLGGSPAKNIQYF. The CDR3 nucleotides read TGTGCCAGCAGTTTAGGCGGGAGTCCGGCCAAAAACATTCAGTACTTC. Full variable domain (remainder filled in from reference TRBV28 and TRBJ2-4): DVKVTQSSRYLVKRTGEKVFLECVQDMDHENMFWYRQDPGLGLRLIYFSYDVKMKEKGDIPEGYSVSREKKERFSLILESASTNQTSMYLCASSLGGSPAKNIQYFGAGTRLSVL.

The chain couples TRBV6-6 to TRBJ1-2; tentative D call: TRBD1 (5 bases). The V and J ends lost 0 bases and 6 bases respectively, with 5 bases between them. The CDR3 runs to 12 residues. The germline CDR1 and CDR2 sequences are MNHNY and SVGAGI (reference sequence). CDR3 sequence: CASSYSRDGYTF. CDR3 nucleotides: TGTGCCAGCAGTTACTCCAGGGATGGCTACACCTTC.

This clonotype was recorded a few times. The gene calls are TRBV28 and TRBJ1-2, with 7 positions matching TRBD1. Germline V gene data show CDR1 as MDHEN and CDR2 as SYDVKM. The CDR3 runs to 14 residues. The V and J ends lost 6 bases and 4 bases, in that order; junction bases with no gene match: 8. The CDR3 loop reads CASSTTGRAYGYTF. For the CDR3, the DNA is TGTGCCAGCAGCACGACAGGGAGGGCCTATGGCTACACCTTC.

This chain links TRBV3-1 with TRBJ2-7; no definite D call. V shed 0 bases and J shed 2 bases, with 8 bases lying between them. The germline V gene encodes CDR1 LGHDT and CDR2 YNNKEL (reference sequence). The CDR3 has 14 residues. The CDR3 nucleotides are TGTGCCAGCAGCCAAGATGGGCTTACCTACGAGCAGTACTTC. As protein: CASSQDGLTYEQYF.

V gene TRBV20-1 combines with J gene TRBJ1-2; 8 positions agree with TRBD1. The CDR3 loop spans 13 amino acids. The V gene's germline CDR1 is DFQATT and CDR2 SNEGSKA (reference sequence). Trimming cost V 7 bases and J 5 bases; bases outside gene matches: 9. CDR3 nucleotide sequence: TGCAGTGGGAGACAGGGGATAGGGTATGGCTACACCTTC. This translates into CSGRQGIGYGYTF.

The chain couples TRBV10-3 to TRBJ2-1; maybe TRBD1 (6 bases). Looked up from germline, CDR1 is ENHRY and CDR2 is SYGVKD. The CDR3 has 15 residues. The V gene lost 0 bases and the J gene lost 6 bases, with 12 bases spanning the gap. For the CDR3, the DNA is TGTGCCATCAGTGAGTCAAGGGGGACGTCCAATGAGCAGTTCTTC. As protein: CAISESRGTSNEQFF.

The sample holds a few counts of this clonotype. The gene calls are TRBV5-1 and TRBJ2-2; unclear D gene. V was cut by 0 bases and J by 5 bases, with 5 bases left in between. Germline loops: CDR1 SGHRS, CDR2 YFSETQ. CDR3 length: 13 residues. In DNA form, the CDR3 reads TGCGCCAGCAGCTTGGGCAAAACCGGGGAGCTGTTTTTT. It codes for CASSLGKTGELFF.

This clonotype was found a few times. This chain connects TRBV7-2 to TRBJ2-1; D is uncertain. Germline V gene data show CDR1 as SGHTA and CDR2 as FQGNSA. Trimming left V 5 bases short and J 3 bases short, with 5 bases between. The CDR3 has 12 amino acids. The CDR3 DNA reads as TGTGCCAGCAGCCCCTTCTACAATGAGCAGTTCTTC. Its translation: CASSPFYNEQFF.

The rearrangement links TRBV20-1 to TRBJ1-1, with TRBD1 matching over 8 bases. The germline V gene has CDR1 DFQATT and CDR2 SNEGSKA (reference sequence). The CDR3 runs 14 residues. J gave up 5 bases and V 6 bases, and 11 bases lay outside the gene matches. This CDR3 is CSARDRLVSTEAFF. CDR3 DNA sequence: TGCAGTGCGCGGGACAGGCTGGTTTCGACTGAAGCTTTCTTT.

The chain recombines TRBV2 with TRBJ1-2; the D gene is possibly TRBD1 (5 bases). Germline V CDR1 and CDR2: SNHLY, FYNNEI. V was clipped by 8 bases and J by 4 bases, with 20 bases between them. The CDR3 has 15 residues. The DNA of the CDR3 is TGTGCCAGCGCCTCGGGAGTCGACAGATTCTATGGCTACACCTTC. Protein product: CASASGVDRFYGYTF.